These T cell receptor beta chains were read from a single sample in a study of shared clonotypes between healthy human individuals. The protocol was immunoSEQ multiplex PCR, while the TCRdb copy is restricted to in-frame clones and leaves out a portion. This table holds approximately 980,000 clones, about 80% found once. Source material: memory CD4+ T cells sorted from blood. The origin of the receptors is a man aged 18 to 29 in good health. Both conserved end residues are part of each CDR3.

>TRBV15|TRBJ2-7
CATSIWGTACYSYEQYF
>TRBV19|TRBJ2-2
CASSTDTTNTGELFF
>TRBV5-1|TRBJ2-7
CASSRSTSGYEQYF
>TRBV19|TRBJ2-1
CASSNWDNEQFF
>TRBV9|TRBJ2-5
CASSVAGAGVLETQYF
>TRBV19|TRBJ2-7
CASSQGKLFEQYF
>TRBV29-1|TRBJ2-3
CSVPSGGQGIRNTQYF
>TRBV6-5|TRBJ2-3
CASRRAGRRTDTQYF
>TRBV6-1|TRBJ1-2
CASSQGYGYTF
>TRBV16|TRBJ1-5
CASSNDSNQPQHF
>TRBV5-6|TRBJ2-5
CASSPLTAGGQETQYF
>TRBV7-9|TRBJ2-7
CASSPSGQASYEQYF
>TRBV11-2|TRBJ2-7
CASSPRTTAGEQYF
>TRBV6-4|TRBJ1-3
CASSDFTQGGGNTIYF
>TRBV7-2|TRBJ2-3
CASSWDATDTQYF
>TRBV6-1|TRBJ1-3
CASSEPGDGGLSGNTIYF
>TRBV4-2|TRBJ1-2
CASSPGSPRSGYTF
>TRBV19|TRBJ1-1
CASSIGAGGASGAFF
>TRBV5-4|TRBJ1-2
CASRQGMDYGYTF
>TRBV5-1|TRBJ2-1
CASSLQRSAVNEQFF
>TRBV15|TRBJ2-3
CATSNGQVSDTQYF
>TRBV5-1|TRBJ1-3
CASSERQGGGSGNTIYF
>TRBV5-4|TRBJ2-1
CASSPRPQGGEQFF
>TRBV6-1|TRBJ1-1
CASRWDEAGTEAFF
>TRBV6-5|TRBJ2-3
CASSSQGGGADTQYF
>TRBV6-1|TRBJ1-1
CASSNSGGPFEAFF
>TRBV6-5|TRBJ1-6
CASSYSTRGTPLHF
>TRBV4-1|TRBJ2-3
CASSEAGWGTDTQYF
>TRBV7-9|TRBJ2-5
CASSFLVGAKTQYF
>TRBV7-2|TRBJ2-1
CASSRRGLAGGNEQFF
>TRBV5-5|TRBJ1-1
CASSQQGQLNTEAFF
>TRBV30|TRBJ1-6
CAWSVGGQGVPLHF
>TRBV30|TRBJ2-7
CAWSVPGSRNEQYF
>TRBV4-1|TRBJ1-2
CASSQVYRDAKGYTF
>TRBV30|TRBJ1-5
CAWSSDRFGPQHF
>TRBV29-1|TRBJ2-1
CSVDPTSGRVSEQFF
>TRBV15|TRBJ2-7
CATSRDQVGLYEQYF
>TRBV6-1|TRBJ1-1
CASSGGTTNTEAFF
>TRBV4-1|TRBJ1-6
CASSQGPGRFNSPLHF
>TRBV10-2|TRBJ2-1
CATSDWREVVGQFF
>TRBV14|TRBJ1-2
CASSLDRRVYTF
>TRBV7-9|TRBJ2-7
CASSFVGSEQYF
>TRBV2|TRBJ1-2
CASSEDRGRYGYTF
>TRBV7-9|TRBJ1-2
CASSERAQGGNYGYTF
>TRBV18|TRBJ2-7
CASSPQTAHYDEQYF
>TRBV5-1|TRBJ2-2
CASSLERIANTGELFF
>TRBV6-5|TRBJ2-3
CASTASAATDTQYF